Listed below are T cell receptor beta chains from one sample, sequenced in a study of CD8 T cells in Susac syndrome. TCRdb independently ran MiXCR on the immunoSEQ multiplex PCR reads; one entry per CDR3 protein. The table shows under 200,000 distinct CDR3 sequences, with roughly 96% occurring only once. Sequencing used CD8+ T cells from PBMCs. The receptors here all came from a human donor with multiple sclerosis. Each CDR3 is given with its conserved first and last residue. Each record gives: D gene, J gene, clone size, V gene, CDR3 DNA, CDR3 protein. D genes are given only for firm matches. Only part of the rows carry a size: once, few, many, or a class if the clone is expanded.

d_call: -; j_call: TRBJ1-1; clone_size: -; v_call: TRBV7-9; cdr3_nt: TGTGCCAGCAGCTCGGCAGGTAACACTGAAGCTTTCTTT; cdr3_aa: CASSSAGNTEAFF
d_call: -; j_call: TRBJ2-7; clone_size: -; v_call: TRBV2; cdr3_nt: TGTGCCAGCGGAGAGCGGACCTACGAGCAGTACTTC; cdr3_aa: CASGERTYEQYF
d_call: TRBD2; j_call: TRBJ2-5; clone_size: -; v_call: TRBV15; cdr3_nt: TGTGCCACCAGTGAGACTAGCGGAGTACAAGAGACCCAGTACTTC; cdr3_aa: CATSETSGVQETQYF
d_call: -; j_call: TRBJ1-5; clone_size: -; v_call: TRBV9; cdr3_nt: TGTGCCAGCAGCGTAGGGCCCCAGCATTTT; cdr3_aa: CASSVGPQHF
d_call: -; j_call: TRBJ2-5; clone_size: -; v_call: TRBV12-3/TRBV12-4; cdr3_nt: TGTGCCAGCAGTTTGAATGATGGGGGCATGGGAGAGACCCAGTACTTC; cdr3_aa: CASSLNDGGMGETQYF
d_call: TRBD2; j_call: TRBJ2-1; clone_size: -; v_call: TRBV27; cdr3_nt: TGTGCCAGCAGTTCTAGCGGGGGCACCTACAATGAGCAGTTCTTC; cdr3_aa: CASSSSGGTYNEQFF
d_call: TRBD1; j_call: TRBJ2-1; clone_size: -; v_call: TRBV27; cdr3_nt: TGTGCCAGCAGTTACGGACAGGGGTGGGATGAGCAGTTCTTC; cdr3_aa: CASSYGQGWDEQFF
d_call: TRBD1; j_call: TRBJ2-5; clone_size: -; v_call: TRBV7-2; cdr3_nt: TGTGCCAGCAGCGACTTGACAGGGCCAGAGACCCAGTACTTC; cdr3_aa: CASSDLTGPETQYF
d_call: -; j_call: TRBJ2-1; clone_size: -; v_call: TRBV25-1; cdr3_nt: TGTGCCAGCAGTGACCTTGACAGCCCGCGGTTTAATGAGCAGTTCTTC; cdr3_aa: CASSDLDSPRFNEQFF
d_call: TRBD2; j_call: TRBJ2-1; clone_size: -; v_call: TRBV5-6; cdr3_nt: TGTGCCAGCAGCTTGGTTCCGGGGGGGCATAACAATGAGCAGTTCTTC; cdr3_aa: CASSLVPGGHNNEQFF
d_call: TRBD1; j_call: TRBJ1-2; clone_size: -; v_call: TRBV5-6; cdr3_nt: TGTGCCAGCGGAGGGGGCCTGGGTGGCTACACCTTC; cdr3_aa: CASGGGLGGYTF
d_call: -; j_call: TRBJ2-7; clone_size: -; v_call: TRBV27; cdr3_nt: TGTGCCAGCAGTTTAGAGGGTGATAGCTCCTACGAGCAGTACTTC; cdr3_aa: CASSLEGDSSYEQYF
d_call: -; j_call: TRBJ1-1; clone_size: -; v_call: TRBV29-1; cdr3_nt: TGCAGCGTTGTCTTACAGATAAACACTGAAGCTTTCTTT; cdr3_aa: CSVVLQINTEAFF
d_call: TRBD2; j_call: TRBJ2-1; clone_size: -; v_call: TRBV12-3/TRBV12-4; cdr3_nt: TGTGCCAGCAGCCCCCAAGCGGGGGGGGTAGGGGTGCAGTTCTTC; cdr3_aa: CASSPQAGGVGVQFF
d_call: -; j_call: TRBJ2-1; clone_size: once; v_call: TRBV29-1; cdr3_nt: TGCAGCGTACTACTCCCCGACAGTTACAATGAGCAGTTCTTC; cdr3_aa: CSVLLPDSYNEQFF
d_call: TRBD2; j_call: TRBJ2-3; clone_size: -; v_call: TRBV27; cdr3_nt: TGTGCCAGCAGTTACGGAGCGGGAAGCACAGATACGCAGTATTTT; cdr3_aa: CASSYGAGSTDTQYF
d_call: TRBD2; j_call: TRBJ2-1; clone_size: -; v_call: TRBV11-2; cdr3_nt: TGTGCCAGCAGCTTAACGGGACTAGCTTACAATGAGCAGTTCTTC; cdr3_aa: CASSLTGLAYNEQFF
d_call: -; j_call: TRBJ2-5; clone_size: -; v_call: TRBV12-5; cdr3_nt: TGTGCTAGTGGTTTACAGCCCACTCAAGAGACCCAGTACTTC; cdr3_aa: CASGLQPTQETQYF
d_call: TRBD2; j_call: TRBJ2-2; clone_size: -; v_call: TRBV20-1; cdr3_nt: TGCAGTGCTAGAATAAGCGGGAGGGACACCGGGGAGCTGTTTTTT; cdr3_aa: CSARISGRDTGELFF
d_call: -; j_call: TRBJ1-5; clone_size: -; v_call: TRBV9; cdr3_nt: TGTGCCAGCAGCGAACAGCCAGACCTTCAGCCCCAGCATTTT; cdr3_aa: CASSEQPDLQPQHF
d_call: -; j_call: TRBJ1-5; clone_size: once; v_call: TRBV15; cdr3_nt: TGTGCCACCAGCAGAGATCGCTCCGATCAGCCCCAGCATTTT; cdr3_aa: CATSRDRSDQPQHF
d_call: -; j_call: TRBJ2-2; clone_size: few; v_call: TRBV29-1; cdr3_nt: TGCAGTTGTTACGCGAACACCGGGGAGCTGTTTTTT; cdr3_aa: CSCYANTGELFF
d_call: -; j_call: TRBJ1-2; clone_size: -; v_call: TRBV6-5; cdr3_nt: TGTGCCAGCAGTCTTACTGCTCTATCCGGCTACACCTTC; cdr3_aa: CASSLTALSGYTF
d_call: TRBD1; j_call: TRBJ2-1; clone_size: -; v_call: TRBV25-1; cdr3_nt: TGTGCCAGCAGTGATCCGACAGGGGGTCCCGATGAGCAGTTCTTC; cdr3_aa: CASSDPTGGPDEQFF
d_call: -; j_call: TRBJ2-7; clone_size: -; v_call: TRBV4-1; cdr3_nt: TGCGCCAGCAGCCAAGGACCGGGCTCCTACGAGCAGTACTTC; cdr3_aa: CASSQGPGSYEQYF
d_call: TRBD1; j_call: TRBJ2-1; clone_size: -; v_call: TRBV12-3/TRBV12-4; cdr3_nt: TGTGCCAGCAGCCCCGACAGGGTCAATGAGCAGTTCTTC; cdr3_aa: CASSPDRVNEQFF
d_call: TRBD1; j_call: TRBJ1-2; clone_size: -; v_call: TRBV3-1; cdr3_nt: TGTGCCAGCACTCCACCGGGACAGGGACACTATGGCTACACCTTC; cdr3_aa: CASTPPGQGHYGYTF
d_call: TRBD2; j_call: TRBJ2-7; clone_size: -; v_call: TRBV29-1; cdr3_nt: TGCAGCGCAGTGACTAGCGGGTCGGGGGGGGTTGAGCAGTACTTC; cdr3_aa: CSAVTSGSGGVEQYF
d_call: TRBD2; j_call: TRBJ2-1; clone_size: -; v_call: TRBV11-2; cdr3_nt: TGTGCCAGCAGCTTAGTATTCCCAGCGGGAGGACATGAGCAGTTCTTC; cdr3_aa: CASSLVFPAGGHEQFF
d_call: TRBD2; j_call: TRBJ2-2; clone_size: -; v_call: TRBV30; cdr3_nt: TGTGCCTGGGAGGGACTAGCCTACACCGGGGAGCTGTTTTTT; cdr3_aa: CAWEGLAYTGELFF
d_call: TRBD1; j_call: TRBJ2-7; clone_size: -; v_call: TRBV11-2; cdr3_nt: TGTGCCAGCAGCGCCCGGGACAGGGGGCCGAAGGAGCAGTACTTC; cdr3_aa: CASSARDRGPKEQYF
d_call: -; j_call: TRBJ2-4; clone_size: -; v_call: TRBV4-1; cdr3_nt: TGCGCCAGCAGCCAAGGGGCAACCATAGCCAAAAACATTCAGTACTTC; cdr3_aa: CASSQGATIAKNIQYF
d_call: TRBD1; j_call: TRBJ1-1; clone_size: -; v_call: TRBV5-6; cdr3_nt: TGTGCCAGCAGCTTGTCACGACAGGGGGTGTTTGGTGCTTTCTTT; cdr3_aa: CASSLSRQGVFGAFF
d_call: -; j_call: TRBJ2-7; clone_size: -; v_call: TRBV7-9; cdr3_nt: TGTGCCAGCAGCCCCCGGGCGGCCTACGAGCAGTACTTC; cdr3_aa: CASSPRAAYEQYF
d_call: TRBD1; j_call: TRBJ2-7; clone_size: -; v_call: TRBV6-6; cdr3_nt: TGTGCCAGCAGTCCCGCGGACAGGAAGTACGAGCAGTACTTC; cdr3_aa: CASSPADRKYEQYF
d_call: TRBD1; j_call: TRBJ1-2; clone_size: -; v_call: TRBV7-6; cdr3_nt: TGTGCCAGCAGCCCGACAGGGTCTGATGGCTACACCTTC; cdr3_aa: CASSPTGSDGYTF
d_call: -; j_call: TRBJ2-7; clone_size: -; v_call: TRBV10-3; cdr3_nt: TGTGCCATCAGTGAGACTAGTCGGGGACTGGAGCAGTACTTC; cdr3_aa: CAISETSRGLEQYF
d_call: -; j_call: TRBJ1-1; clone_size: -; v_call: TRBV6-1; cdr3_nt: TGTGCCAGCACCCTCGCCTGGGGGCGGGGAGCTTTCTTT; cdr3_aa: CASTLAWGRGAFF
d_call: -; j_call: TRBJ2-1; clone_size: -; v_call: TRBV20-1; cdr3_nt: TGCAGTGCTAGAGACTCTGCGATTAATGAGCAGTTCTTC; cdr3_aa: CSARDSAINEQFF
d_call: -; j_call: TRBJ2-3; clone_size: -; v_call: TRBV9; cdr3_nt: TGTGCCAGCAGCCCAGACGACCGGCGCGCAGATACGCAGTATTTT; cdr3_aa: CASSPDDRRADTQYF
d_call: TRBD1; j_call: TRBJ2-7; clone_size: few; v_call: TRBV9; cdr3_nt: TGTGCCAGCAGCGTAGGCGGACAGGGGGTCTACGAGCAGTACTTC; cdr3_aa: CASSVGGQGVYEQYF
d_call: TRBD2; j_call: TRBJ2-2; clone_size: -; v_call: TRBV5-1; cdr3_nt: TGCGCCAGCTCAGCTTCGGGGGGGGCCCCCGGGGAGCTGTTTTTT; cdr3_aa: CASSASGGAPGELFF
d_call: -; j_call: TRBJ2-1; clone_size: -; v_call: TRBV20-1; cdr3_nt: TGCAGTGCAAGAGAGGGAAGGGGGGACCCTGAGCAGTTCTTC; cdr3_aa: CSAREGRGDPEQFF
d_call: -; j_call: TRBJ2-1; clone_size: -; v_call: TRBV4-1; cdr3_nt: TGCGCCAGCAGCCAAGGTCAGGGTGCGGGTGAGCAGTTCTTC; cdr3_aa: CASSQGQGAGEQFF
d_call: -; j_call: TRBJ1-1; clone_size: once; v_call: TRBV5-1; cdr3_nt: TGCGCCAGCAGCTACAGAACACTGAACACTGAAGCTTTCTTT; cdr3_aa: CASSYRTLNTEAFF
d_call: -; j_call: TRBJ2-3; clone_size: -; v_call: TRBV15; cdr3_nt: TGTGCCACCAGCCCCCTCGATGAAAATACGCAGTATTTT; cdr3_aa: CATSPLDENTQYF
d_call: TRBD1; j_call: TRBJ2-1; clone_size: -; v_call: TRBV20-1; cdr3_nt: TGCAGTGCTAGAGGGCAGGGGGCGAAATCCTACAATGAGCAGTTCTTC; cdr3_aa: CSARGQGAKSYNEQFF
d_call: -; j_call: TRBJ2-7; clone_size: -; v_call: TRBV27; cdr3_nt: TGTGCCAGCAAGGGGGAAGCCTACGAGCAGTACTTC; cdr3_aa: CASKGEAYEQYF
d_call: -; j_call: TRBJ2-3; clone_size: once; v_call: TRBV5-8; cdr3_nt: TGTGCCAGCAGCTTGGAAGGTAGCCTCAGCACAGATACGCAGTATTTT; cdr3_aa: CASSLEGSLSTDTQYF
d_call: TRBD1; j_call: TRBJ2-7; clone_size: few; v_call: TRBV13; cdr3_nt: TGTGCCAGCAGCCCAGACAGGGGGGGCTACGAGCAGTACTTC; cdr3_aa: CASSPDRGGYEQYF
d_call: -; j_call: TRBJ2-1; clone_size: -; v_call: TRBV9; cdr3_nt: TGTGCCAGCAGCGTTGAAATAGCCTCCTACAATGAGCAGTTCTTC; cdr3_aa: CASSVEIASYNEQFF
d_call: -; j_call: TRBJ2-7; clone_size: -; v_call: TRBV7-9; cdr3_nt: TGTGCCAGCAGATCGGACTCCTACGAGCAGTACTTC; cdr3_aa: CASRSDSYEQYF